The clone carrying this T cell receptor (beta chain) was observed a handful of times. The entry originates in a study of T-cell reconstitution after alpha-beta-depleted transplantation in children. V gave up 4 bases and J gave up 6 bases, with 25 bases separating them. The length of the CDR3 is 16 residues. Germline CDR1 reads GTSNPN; CDR2 reads SVGIG (reference sequence). Using unique molecular identifiers, the investigators prepared the TCRbeta library. A single record per CDR3 protein comes from TCRdb applying MiXCR to the PCR reads. The table shows hundreds of thousands of distinct CDR3 sequences, with around a sixth occurring only once.

The sequenced sample was PBMCs from the stem cell graft donor, obtained from the stem cell graft. This TCR derives from a human donor who donated a stem cell graft to a child with acute myeloid leukemia. The rearrangement links TRBV30 to TRBJ2-7; a weak D match, TRBD1 (5 bases). The CDR3 DNA reads as TGTGCCTGGACCGTACCCCTACCGACAGTTTCGGGCGAGCAGTACTTC. Its translation is CAWTVPLPTVSGEQYF.